This T cell receptor (beta chain) was identified in a study of blood T cells in healthy people across ages. Broader study findings: Aged donors had fewer naive CD4+ cells and lower diversity than long-lived donors.

A J-beta primer mix and a sample-barcoded 5' primer were used in a second PCR of roughly 6 to 12 cycles. TCRdb fed the 5' RACE reads into MiXCR, producing one record per CDR3 protein. The sample shows hundreds of thousands of distinct CDR3 sequences, 25% to 35% of them seen only once. The CDR3 sequence is 12 residues long. V lost 0 bases, J lost 5 bases, and 7 bases lay in between. Germline V gene lookup returns CDR1 SQVTM and CDR2 ANQGSEA. Samples each had at least 6 micrograms of total RNA extracted. With regard to this clonotype: As yet, its antigen is unknown. Given the absence of the conserved phenylalanine or tryptophan at the CDR3 end, a read error is likely.

The sequence came from a woman over 75 in good health. Sequenced sample: blood. V and J are TRBV29-1 and TRBJ1-2, with D unresolved. CDR3 in DNA: TGCAGCGTTGAAGACAGAGGGTATGGCTACACCGTC. This translates into CSVEDRGYGYTV.